This is a list of T cell receptor beta chains from one sample in a study of vaccination and CD4 T cells after COVID-19. Their recognized antigens are unknown. Each CDR3 protein gets one entry after TCRdb re-called the PCR reads with MiXCR. The table records more than 15,000 distinct CDR3 sequences, roughly 62% of them present only once. The specimen was CD4+ T cells from blood, cultured in vitro, collected after SARS-CoV-2 vaccination. The receptors stem from a human donor who had recovered from COVID-19. Both conserved end residues are part of each CDR3. Fields, in order: D gene, J gene, V gene, clone size, CDR3 protein, CDR3 DNA. A D gene is named only where the DNA matches it firmly. Not all rows give a size; the values are once, few, many and, for expanded clones, a class.

-	TRBJ2-7	TRBV20-1	-	CSAPGVLSYEQYF	TGCAGTGCGCCGGGAGTGCTCTCCTACGAGCAGTACTTC
-	TRBJ1-1	TRBV7-2	-	CASSLGGAMNTEAFF	TGTGCCAGCAGCCTAGGTGGGGCAATGAACACTGAAGCTTTCTTT
TRBD1	TRBJ2-7	TRBV6-2/TRBV6-3	-	CASSYSTGARYEQYF	TGTGCCAGCAGTTACTCGACAGGGGCGAGATACGAGCAGTACTTC
-	TRBJ2-5	TRBV6-5	few	CASSYSVDRTERNQYF	TGTGCCAGCAGTTACTCGGTTGATAGGACGGAGCGGAACCAGTACTTC
-	TRBJ1-1	TRBV6-5	few	CASSYPVGGEDTEAFF	TGTGCCAGCAGTTACCCCGTGGGAGGGGAGGACACTGAAGCTTTCTTT
TRBD2	TRBJ2-1	TRBV7-9	-	CASSRPVGLAGGPRNEQFF	TGTGCCAGCAGCCGGCCGGTGGGGCTAGCGGGGGGGCCGAGGAATGAGCAGTTCTTC
-	TRBJ1-5	TRBV6-2/TRBV6-3	few	CASSYPGHLRNQPQHF	TGTGCCAGCAGTTACCCCGGACACCTACGAAATCAGCCCCAGCATTTT
TRBD1	TRBJ2-3	TRBV20-1	-	CSARRGQAATDTQYF	TGCAGTGCTAGAAGGGGGCAAGCGGCCACAGATACGCAGTATTTT
-	TRBJ2-3	TRBV10-1	-	CASSFSPSDTQYF	TGCGCCAGCAGTTTTTCCCCGTCAGATACGCAGTATTTT
-	TRBJ1-1	TRBV6-2/TRBV6-3	-	CASSYVVGRGLMNTEAFF	TGTGCCAGCAGTTACGTCGTAGGCAGGGGCCTCATGAACACTGAAGCTTTCTTT
-	TRBJ2-1	TRBV19	-	CASSPRGYNEQFF	TGTGCCTCATCCCCCAGGGGCTACAATGAGCAGTTCTTC
-	TRBJ1-2	TRBV19	few	CASSTNPGAYGYTF	TGTGCCAGTAGTACGAATCCGGGGGCGTATGGCTACACCTTC
TRBD1	TRBJ1-2	TRBV5-4	few	CASSLREGTAHGYTF	TGTGCCAGCAGCTTGCGGGAAGGGACAGCTCATGGCTACACCTTC
TRBD1	TRBJ1-6	TRBV6-1	-	CASRPPQGSGNSPLHF	TGTGCCAGCAGGCCACCACAGGGGTCGGGTAATTCACCCCTCCACTTT
-	TRBJ1-1	TRBV7-9	few	CASSYTGRGNTEAFF	TGTGCCAGCAGTTATACAGGGCGGGGCAACACTGAAGCTTTCTTT
TRBD1	TRBJ1-5	TRBV10-3	few	CAISRTGGNQPQHF	TGTGCCATCAGCAGGACAGGGGGGAATCAGCCCCAGCATTTT
-	TRBJ1-5	TRBV6-1	once	CASKLAGGNQPRHF	TGTGCCAGCAAACTCGCAGGAGGCAATCAGCCCCGGCATTTT
TRBD2	TRBJ2-5	TRBV6-2/TRBV6-3	-	CASRRLLAGGTQETQYF	TGTGCCAGCAGACGACTCCTAGCGGGAGGGACTCAAGAGACCCAGTACTTC
TRBD2	TRBJ2-1	TRBV9	-	CASSGLAGGLDEQFF	TGTGCCAGCAGCGGACTAGCGGGGGGGCTCGATGAGCAGTTCTTC
-	TRBJ2-7	TRBV7-9	-	CASSLRGISYEQYF	TGTGCCAGCAGCTTAAGGGGAATCTCCTACGAGCAGTACTTC
TRBD2	TRBJ2-2	TRBV7-2	-	CASSLDPGGLDTGELFF	TGTGCCAGCAGCTTAGATCCGGGAGGGCTCGACACCGGGGAGCTGTTTTTT
-	TRBJ1-4	TRBV7-6	once	CASSLASGANEKLFF	TGTGCCAGCAGCTTAGCTTCTGGGGCTAATGAAAAACTGTTTTTT
TRBD1	TRBJ1-2	TRBV7-9	-	CASSEGAGNYGYTF	TGTGCCAGCAGCGAGGGGGCGGGTAACTATGGCTACACCTTC
-	TRBJ1-1	TRBV19	few	CASSTYAGYGTEAFF	TGTGCCAGTAGCACATACGCGGGGTATGGCACTGAAGCTTTCTTT
TRBD1	TRBJ2-7	TRBV11-3	-	CASSRQGVSYEQYF	TGTGCCAGCAGCAGACAGGGGGTAAGCTACGAGCAGTACTTC
TRBD1	TRBJ1-1	TRBV5-5	-	CASSLRQGLTEAFF	TGTGCCAGCAGCTTACGACAGGGGTTAACTGAAGCTTTCTTT
-	TRBJ2-2	TRBV4-2	-	CASSQTGTRGGELFF	TGTGCCAGCAGCCAAACCGGGACCAGAGGGGGGGAGCTGTTTTTT
-	TRBJ1-5	TRBV7-2	-	CASSLRGENQPQHF	TGTGCCAGCAGCTTGAGGGGAGAGAATCAGCCCCAGCATTTT
-	TRBJ2-3	TRBV10-3	-	CAILAGTDTQYF	TGTGCCATTTTGGCAGGCACAGATACGCAGTATTTT
-	TRBJ2-7	TRBV28	-	CASSLKGLPKPYEQYF	TGTGCCAGCAGTTTAAAGGGACTTCCCAAACCCTACGAGCAGTACTTC
-	TRBJ1-1	TRBV2	few	CASSSVPWGTEAFF	TGTGCCAGCAGTTCAGTTCCTTGGGGCACTGAAGCTTTCTTT
-	TRBJ2-1	TRBV6-1	-	CASSETPGEQFF	TGTGCCAGCAGTGAAACCCCGGGGGAGCAGTTCTTC
TRBD1	TRBJ1-2	TRBV19	-	CASSLISGTANYGYTF	TGTGCCAGTAGCTTAATTTCCGGGACAGCTAACTATGGCTACACCTTC
TRBD2	TRBJ2-3	TRBV7-6	-	CASSLGLAGTDTQYF	TGTGCCAGCAGCTTAGGTCTAGCGGGCACAGATACGCAGTATTTT